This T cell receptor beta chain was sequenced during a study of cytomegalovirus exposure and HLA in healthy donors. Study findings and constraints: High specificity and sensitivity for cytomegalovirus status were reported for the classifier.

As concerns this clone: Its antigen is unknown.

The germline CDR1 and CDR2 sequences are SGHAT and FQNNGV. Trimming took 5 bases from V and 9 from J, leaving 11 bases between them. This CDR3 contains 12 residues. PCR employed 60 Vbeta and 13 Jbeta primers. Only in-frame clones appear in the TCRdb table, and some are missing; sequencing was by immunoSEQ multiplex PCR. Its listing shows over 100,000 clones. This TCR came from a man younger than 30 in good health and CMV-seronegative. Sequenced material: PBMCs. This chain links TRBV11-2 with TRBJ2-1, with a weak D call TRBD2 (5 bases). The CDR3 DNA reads TGTGCCAGCAGCCCCCCTAGCCCTGAGCAGTTCTTC. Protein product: CASSPPSPEQFF.